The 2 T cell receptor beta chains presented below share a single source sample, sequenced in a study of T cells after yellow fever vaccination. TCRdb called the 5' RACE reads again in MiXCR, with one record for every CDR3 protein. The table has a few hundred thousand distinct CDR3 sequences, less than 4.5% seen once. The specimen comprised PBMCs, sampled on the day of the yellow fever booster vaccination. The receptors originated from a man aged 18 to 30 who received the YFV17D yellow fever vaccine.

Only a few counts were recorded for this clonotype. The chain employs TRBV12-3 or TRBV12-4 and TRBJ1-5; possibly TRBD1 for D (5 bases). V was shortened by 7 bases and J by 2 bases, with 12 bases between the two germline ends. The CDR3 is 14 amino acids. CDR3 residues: CASTLAGGNQPQHF. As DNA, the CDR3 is TGTGCCAGCACCCTGGCGGGGGGCAATCAGCCCCAGCATTTT.

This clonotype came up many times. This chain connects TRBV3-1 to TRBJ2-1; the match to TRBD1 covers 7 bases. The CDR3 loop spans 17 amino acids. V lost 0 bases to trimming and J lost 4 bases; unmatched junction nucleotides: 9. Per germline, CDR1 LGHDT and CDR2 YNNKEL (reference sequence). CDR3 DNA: TGTGCCAGCAGCCAAGATCGCCCGGACAGGAAATACAATGAGCAGTTCTTC. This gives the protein CASSQDRPDRKYNEQFF.